This is a list of T cell receptor beta chains from one sample in a study of HIV-infected children after antiretroviral therapy interruption. TCRdb used MiXCR to reprocess the 3' RACE reads, holding one entry per CDR3 protein. Here the sample spans fewer than 100,000 distinct CDR3 sequences, less than 7% being singletons. The specimen comprised CD45RA+ CD4+ T cells from PBMCs, pooled from several time points, sampled from a donor given antiretroviral therapy, either interrupted or continuous. All receptors derive from a pool of human donors with HIV. Both conserved end residues are part of each CDR3. The D gene is left open where the match is weak. Clone size is not always given. Where it is, it says once, few, many or a class for expanded clones.

V,D,size,J,DNA,CDR3
TRBV20-1,TRBD1,few,TRBJ2-4,TGCAGTGCTACTTTCGACAGGGAAGCCATTCAGTACTTC,CSATFDREAIQYF
TRBV21-1,NA,many,TRBJ2-7,TGTGCCAGCAGTCTGTCAGGACAGGCCAGCTCCTATGAACAGTACTTC,CASSLSGQASSYEQYF
TRBV20-1,NA,many,TRBJ1-2,TGCAGTGCCCCCCACCCCGGGGACTATGGCTACACCTTC,CSAPHPGDYGYTF
TRBV7-2,TRBD2,many,TRBJ2-7,TGTGCCAGCAGCTTAAAGTCTAGCGGCTCCCGGGAGCAGTACTTC,CASSLKSSGSREQYF
TRBV11-2,NA,many,TRBJ2-7,TGTGCCAGCAGCTTAGACCCCCCGCCGGCCTACGAGCAGTACTTC,CASSLDPPPAYEQYF
TRBV11-2,NA,many,TRBJ2-3,TGTGCCAGCAGCTTAAGAATAGGGTCAGATACGCAGTATTTT,CASSLRIGSDTQYF
TRBV29-1,NA,few,TRBJ1-2,TGCAGCGTTGGAGGAGGGGTCGATGGCTACACCTTC,CSVGGGVDGYTF
TRBV2,NA,few,TRBJ2-7,TGTGCCAGCAGTGTTGGCTACTCTTACGAGCAGTACTTC,CASSVGYSYEQYF
TRBV3-1,NA,many,TRBJ2-1,TGTGCCAGCAGCCAAGTTTTCACTTCACAGTTCTTC,CASSQVFTSQFF
TRBV18,TRBD2,many,TRBJ2-7,TGTGCCAGCTCACCCGGGACTACCTCATCCTACGAGCAGTACTTC,CASSPGTTSSYEQYF
TRBV18,NA,few,TRBJ2-5,TGTGCCAGCTCACCGTTATCGGGGTACCAAGAGACCCAGTACTTC,CASSPLSGYQETQYF
TRBV12-3/TRBV12-4,NA,many,TRBJ2-1,TGTGCCAGCGGGCTCCCGGGATCCTACAATGAGCAGTTCTTC,CASGLPGSYNEQFF
TRBV2,TRBD1,many,TRBJ2-3,TGTGCCAGCAGTGGTGGGACAGGGGGCTTATGGACAGATACGCAGTATTTT,CASSGGTGGLWTDTQYF
TRBV6-5,NA,NA,TRBJ1-2,TGTGCCAGCGCCCTCGGGGGGCCCTATGGCTACACCTTC,CASALGGPYGYTF
TRBV7-8,NA,many,TRBJ2-5,TGTGCCAGCAGCTTAGCCCGTCTTGGTGCGGTAGGCTCAGAGACCCAGTACTTC,CASSLARLGAVGSETQYF
TRBV19,NA,NA,TRBJ1-6,TGTGCCAGTAGTATTGACGGGGGCATGGTTTCACCCCTCCACTTT,CASSIDGGMVSPLHF